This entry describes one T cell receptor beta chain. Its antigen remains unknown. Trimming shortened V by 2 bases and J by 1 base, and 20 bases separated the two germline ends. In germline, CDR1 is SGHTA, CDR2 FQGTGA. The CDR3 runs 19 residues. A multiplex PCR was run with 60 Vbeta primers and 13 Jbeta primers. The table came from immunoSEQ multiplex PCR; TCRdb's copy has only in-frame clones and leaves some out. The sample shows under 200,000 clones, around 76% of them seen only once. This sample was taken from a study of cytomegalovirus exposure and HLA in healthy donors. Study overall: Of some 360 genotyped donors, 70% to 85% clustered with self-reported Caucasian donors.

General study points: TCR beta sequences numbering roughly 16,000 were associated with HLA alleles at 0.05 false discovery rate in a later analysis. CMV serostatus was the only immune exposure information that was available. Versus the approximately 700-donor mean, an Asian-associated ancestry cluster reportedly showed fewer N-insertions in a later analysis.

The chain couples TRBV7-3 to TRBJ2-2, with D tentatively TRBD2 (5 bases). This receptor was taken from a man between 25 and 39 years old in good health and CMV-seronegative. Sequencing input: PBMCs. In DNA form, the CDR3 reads TGTGCCAGCAGCTTATCCCCCCGAATTGCGGGCTGGAACACCGGGGAGCTGTTTTTT. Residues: CASSLSPRIAGWNTGELFF.